Following are 16 T cell receptor beta chains from one sample sequenced in a study of OX40 agonist ivuxolimab in advanced cancers. Sequencing used immunoSEQ multiplex PCR; TCRdb keeps in-frame clones, though not all of them. The table has approximately 90,000 clones, roughly nine tenths seen once. Specimen: CD4+ or CD8+ T cells sorted from blood, collected in a trial of the OX40 agonist ivuxolimab. These TCRs come from an adult with an advanced solid tumor such as melanoma, head and neck, liver or kidney cancer.

The chain employs TRBV6-5 and TRBJ2-5; 12 bases align to TRBD1. TRBJ2-7 explains the end of the DNA better; the J call may be wrong. The CDR3 covers 16 residues. In germline, CDR1 is MNHEY, CDR2 SVGAGI. The chain's CDR3 is CASSYGGTGGFYEQYF. DNA of the CDR3: TGTGCCAGCAGTTACGGCGGGACAGGGGGCTTCTACGAGCAGTACTTC.

Here the CDR3 DNA reads TGTGCCAGCAGTATGACGAGAACAGGGACCCAGTACTTC. Translation gives CASSMTRTGTQYF. The J gene is TRBJ2-5, the V gene TRBV6-1, with D possibly TRBD1 on 5 matching bases. Per germline, CDR1 MNHNS and CDR2 SASEGT. The CDR3 runs 13 residues. V was pared by 5 bases and J by 7 bases, with 14 bases between.

The rearrangement links TRBV29-1 to TRBJ1-3; D call uncertain. The ends were cut back, 4 bases at V and 1 base at J, with 8 bases in the middle. Germline V gene lookup returns CDR1 SQVTM and CDR2 ANQGSEA. The CDR3 is 13 residues long. The CDR3 DNA reads TGCAGCGTTGCTGGGGTTTCTGGAAACACCATATATTTT. It encodes CSVAGVSGNTIYF. Combining the CDR3 with reference TRBV29-1 and TRBJ1-3 gives the whole variable domain SAVISQKPSRDICQRGTSLTIQCQVDSQVTMMFWYRQQPGQSLTLIATANQGSEATYESGFVIDKFPISRPNLTFSTLTVSNMSPEDSSIYLCSVAGVSGNTIYFGEGSWLTVV.

This clone was detected once. J is TRBJ2-2 and V is TRBV11-3; D not resolved. V shed 2 bases and J shed 5 bases, with 9 bases lying between them. Germline V gives CDR1 SGHNT, CDR2 YENEEA. CDR3 length: 14 amino acids. The CDR3 sequence: CASSLNLKTGELFF. The CDR3 DNA follows: TGTGCCAGCAGCTTAAACCTTAAAACCGGGGAGCTGTTTTTT.

V usage is TRBV7-2 and J usage is TRBJ2-2; D might be TRBD2 (6 bases). The germline V gene has CDR1 SGHTA and CDR2 FQGNSA. This CDR3 has 15 residues. The V gene lost 1 base and the J gene lost 10 bases, with 16 bases spanning the gap. The CDR3 nucleotides are TGTGCCAGCAGCTTAGACAGAGCGGGTGGCGTGGAGCTGTTTTTT. Translating gives CASSLDRAGGVELFF.

The rearrangement joins TRBV7-2 to TRBJ1-5, with TRBD1 as a possible D gene (5 bases). The V end lost 4 bases, the J end lost 4 bases, and 11 bases lay between the germline ends. The CDR3 consists of 14 residues. Germline V CDR1 and CDR2: SGHTA, FQGNSA. The CDR3 region is CASSSPGGNQPQHF. The DNA of the CDR3 is TGTGCCAGCAGCTCCCCGGGGGGGAATCAGCCCCAGCATTTT. Full variable domain (remainder filled in from reference TRBV7-2 and TRBJ1-5): GAGVSQSPSNKVTEKGKDVELRCDPISGHTALYWYRQSLGQGLEFLIYFQGNSAPDKSGLPSDRFSAERTGGSVSTLTIQRTQQEDSAVYLCASSSPGGNQPQHFGDGTRLSIL.

J is TRBJ1-2 and V is TRBV5-1, with D perhaps TRBD1 (6 bases). The ends were cut back, 0 bases at V and 10 bases at J, with 7 bases in the middle. The CDR3 is made up of 11 amino acids. Germline V gene lookup returns CDR1 SGHRS and CDR2 YFSETQ. The CDR3 region has the DNA TGCGCCAGCAGCTTGGGGACAGACTACACCTTC. Protein product: CASSLGTDYTF. The variable domain in full, completed from reference TRBV5-1 and TRBJ1-2, reads KAGVTQTPRYLIKTRGQQVTLSCSPISGHRSVSWYQQTPGQGLQFLFEYFSETQRNKGNFPGRFSGRQFSNSRSEMNVSTLELGDSALYLCASSLGTDYTFGSGTRLTVV.

This clone occurred a few times. The chain links TRBV2 to TRBJ1-5, with a weak D call TRBD1 (6 bases). Germline CDR1 and CDR2: SNHLY and FYNNEI. CDR3 size: 13 residues. With 8 bases removed from V and 3 bases from J, the gap between germline ends came to 11 bases. The CDR3 region is CASGGQHNQPQHF. The CDR3 DNA is TGTGCCAGCGGAGGACAGCACAATCAGCCCCAGCATTTT.

J is TRBJ2-3 and V is TRBV4-2; D may correspond to TRBD1 or TRBD2 (5 bases each). V was pared by 3 bases and J by 6 bases, with 22 bases between. The CDR3 is 17 amino acids. Looked up from germline, CDR1 is LGHNA and CDR2 is YNFKEQ. The CDR3: CASSHTLMGVSADTQYF. CDR3 coding DNA: TGTGCCAGCAGCCACACGCTAATGGGGGTATCTGCCGATACGCAGTATTTT.

The chain is built from TRBV9 and TRBJ2-7; D is perhaps TRBD1 or TRBD2 (5 bases each). V gave up 2 bases and J gave up 2 bases, with 14 bases separating them. Germline loops: CDR1 SGDLS, CDR2 YYNGEE. There are 15 residues in the CDR3. The CDR3 loop is CASSVGLLGPYEQYF. The DNA of the CDR3 is TGTGCCAGCAGCGTTGGACTTCTGGGACCCTACGAGCAGTACTTC.

A single count supports this clone. Given a much more abundant clone one base away, this may be a read error. This chain joins TRBV29-1 and TRBJ1-1, with D unclear. The V and J ends lost 3 bases and 9 bases respectively, with 17 bases between them. There are 13 residues in the CDR3. CDR1 is SQVTM, CDR2 ANQGSEA, per germline. CDR3 sequence reads: CSVDGSGAAKAFF. CDR3 coding DNA: TGCAGCGTTGACGGGTCCGGAGCGGCGAAAGCTTTCTTT.

This clone came up once. The V gene is TRBV7-2, the J gene TRBJ1-1; D unresolved. The germline V and J ends were trimmed by 1 base and 0 bases, with 9 bases remaining between them. Germline lookup yields CDR1 SGHTA and CDR2 FQGNSA. The length of the CDR3 is 15 residues. CDR3 sequence reads: CASSLDRLMNTEAFF. In DNA form, the CDR3 reads TGTGCCAGCAGCTTAGATAGGTTAATGAACACTGAAGCTTTCTTT.

The chain links TRBV12-5 to TRBJ2-1; D unresolved. Germline V gives CDR1 LGHNT, CDR2 FRNRAP. Trimming cost V 0 bases and J 11 bases, with 8 bases left between them. The length of the CDR3 is 12 residues. The chain's CDR3 is CASGLVNDQQFF. DNA for the CDR3: TGTGCTAGTGGTTTGGTTAATGATCAGCAGTTCTTC.

The chain joins TRBV2 to TRBJ1-4, with D tentatively TRBD1 (6 bases). The CDR3 loop spans 14 amino acids. Germline CDR1 reads SNHLY; CDR2 reads FYNNEI. The germline V and J ends were trimmed by 9 bases and 4 bases, with 15 bases remaining between them. The CDR3 bases are TGTGCCAGTCGAAGGACAGATGGTAATGAAAAACTGTTTTTT. It specifies CASRRTDGNEKLFF.

This chain links TRBV27 with TRBJ2-7; 9 bases are a match to TRBD1. The CDR3 extends over 16 amino acids. Trimming removed 5 bases from V and 4 bases from J; junction bases left unmatched: 12. Germline CDR1 reads MNHEY; CDR2 reads SMNVEV (reference sequence). The CDR3 nucleotides are TGTGCCAGCAGTAGCTATTCGGGACAGGGCCCTTACGAGCAGTACTTC. Translation gives CASSSYSGQGPYEQYF.

The chain links TRBV7-9 to TRBJ1-5; D is unclear. The CDR3 consists of 12 residues. Per germline, CDR1 SEHNR and CDR2 FQNEAQ (reference sequence). The V end was cut by 5 bases, the J end by 7 bases, with 9 bases between. In nucleotides, the CDR3 is TGTGCCAGCAGCCCCGCTGAACAGCCCCAGCATTTT. This encodes CASSPAEQPQHF.